Following are 8 T cell receptor beta chains from one sample sequenced in a study of molecular identifiers for immune sequencing clone quantification. In TCRdb, the PCR reads were re-called with MiXCR into one record per CDR3 protein. This table has under 650,000 distinct CDR3 sequences, just under 20% appearing once. Sequencing was performed on naive CD8+ T cells from blood, with Jurkat cell RNA spiked in. Subset given: FACS-sorted CD8+CD4-CCR7+CD45RA+ naive T cells. The receptors were sampled from a human donor in good health. Some libraries in this study had Jurkat cell RNA spiked in.

In this sample, this clonotype turned up many times. The chain carries TRBV9 and TRBJ2-3; TRBD2 aligns across 9 bases. The J segment lost 3 bases and the V segment lost 2 bases, leaving 7 bases of the junction unmatched. Germline CDR1 and CDR2: SGDLS and YYNGEE. The CDR3 extends over 16 amino acids. The CDR3 region has the DNA TGTGCCAGCAGCGTCCAGATAGCGGGAGTGACAGATACGCAGTATTTT. Translated, it gives CASSVQIAGVTDTQYF.

This clonotype was recorded at least ten times. The CDR3 sequence: CASSQEGTGTYNEQFF. DNA of the CDR3: TGCGCCAGCAGCCAAGAGGGGACAGGGACCTACAATGAGCAGTTCTTC. The chain carries TRBV4-3 and TRBJ2-1, with 9 bases that match TRBD1. J lost 2 bases, V lost 0 bases, and 2 bases had no gene match. CDR1 is LGHNA, CDR2 YSLEER, per germline. This CDR3 contains 16 residues.

This clonotype was seen at least ten times. The chain links TRBV3-1 to TRBJ2-3; either TRBD1 or TRBD2 may fit D (5 bases each). The germline CDR1 and CDR2 sequences are LGHDT and YNNKEL (reference sequence). V was clipped by 1 base and J by 5 bases, with 13 bases between them. The CDR3 sequence is 15 residues long. The CDR3 reads CASSQVSGAGDTQYF. The CDR3 DNA reads TGTGCCAGCAGCCAAGTCTCCGGGGCAGGAGATACGCAGTATTTT.

This clonotype was picked up many times. The chain employs TRBV29-1 and TRBJ1-1; 8 bases agree with TRBD1. J was trimmed by 1 base and V by 4 bases; bases with no gene match: 11. The germline gives CDR1 SQVTM, CDR2 ANQGSEA. The CDR3 loop spans 16 amino acids. The CDR3 nucleotides are TGCAGCGTTGGGCCGTTACAGGGGGAGGGGAACACTGAAGCTTTCTTT. Protein product: CSVGPLQGEGNTEAFF.

This clonotype came up a few times. This chain uses TRBV28 with TRBJ1-2, with unresolved D. V dropped 5 bases and J dropped 3 bases, with 13 bases sitting between them. There are 14 residues in the CDR3. The germline V gene has CDR1 MDHEN and CDR2 SYDVKM. The CDR3 sequence: CASSHGLADYGYTF. CDR3 nucleotides: TGTGCCAGCAGTCACGGACTCGCGGACTATGGCTACACCTTC.

This clonotype was found a few times. A much larger clone is a single base away; this may be a read error. This rearrangement joins TRBV28 to TRBJ2-7, with a tentative D call TRBD1 (8 bases). CDR1 is MDHEN and CDR2 is SYDVKM in the germline V gene. CDR3 length: 14 residues. The DNA of the CDR3 is TGTGCCAGCAGTTTACGACAGGGGAGGGACGAGCAGTGCTTC. Protein: CASSLRQGRDEQCF.

This clonotype was seen many times. This rearrangement joins TRBV29-1 to TRBJ2-2, with 9 bases identical to TRBD1. This CDR3 contains 14 residues. After removal of 1 base from V and 8 bases from J, the junction contained 5 bases not matched to a gene. Per the germline V gene, CDR1 is SQVTM and CDR2 is ANQGSEA. This CDR3 reads CSVEGGTGKGELFF. The CDR3 nucleotides are TGCAGCGTTGAAGGAGGGACAGGGAAAGGGGAGCTGTTTTTT.

Points on this clonotype: This may be a read error: a much more frequent sequence differs by one nucleotide. The chain couples TRBV30 to TRBJ1-5, with D unclear. Looked up from germline, CDR1 is GTSNPN and CDR2 is SVGIG (reference sequence). The length of the CDR3 is 15 residues. The CDR3 sequence is CAWSFGTHSSQPQHF. For the CDR3, the DNA is TGTGCCTGGAGTTTCGGTACACATAGCAGTCAGCCCCAGCATTTT.